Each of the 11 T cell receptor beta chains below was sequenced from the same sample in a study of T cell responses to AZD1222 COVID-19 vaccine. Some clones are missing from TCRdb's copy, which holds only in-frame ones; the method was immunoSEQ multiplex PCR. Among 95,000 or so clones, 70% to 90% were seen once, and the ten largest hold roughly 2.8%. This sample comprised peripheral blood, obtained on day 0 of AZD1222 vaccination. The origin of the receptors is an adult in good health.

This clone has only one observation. The CDR3 region has the DNA TGTGCCAGCAGCTTTAGACAGGGTAATCAGCCCCAGCATTTT. Amino acids: CASSFRQGNQPQHF. This chain uses TRBV7-2 with TRBJ1-5; 7 nucleotides match TRBD1. CDR3 size: 14 residues. Looked up from germline, CDR1 is SGHTA and CDR2 is FQGNSA. The V gene end was trimmed by 3 bases and the J gene end by 4 bases; junction bases not matched to a gene: 3.

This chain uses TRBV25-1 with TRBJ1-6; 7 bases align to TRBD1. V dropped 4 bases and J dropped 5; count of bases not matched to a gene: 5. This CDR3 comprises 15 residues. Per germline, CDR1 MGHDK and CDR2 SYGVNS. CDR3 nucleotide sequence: TGTGCCAGCAGTGGATCTGGGACAGATAATTCACCCCTCCACTTT. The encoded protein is CASSGSGTDNSPLHF.

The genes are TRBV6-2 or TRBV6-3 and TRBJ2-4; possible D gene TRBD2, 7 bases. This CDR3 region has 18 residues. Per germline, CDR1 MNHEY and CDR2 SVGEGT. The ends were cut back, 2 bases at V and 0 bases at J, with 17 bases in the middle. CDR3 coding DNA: TGTGCCAGCAGTTACAAGGGGGGGACGATAAGAGCCAAAAACATTCAGTACTTC. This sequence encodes CASSYKGGTIRAKNIQYF.

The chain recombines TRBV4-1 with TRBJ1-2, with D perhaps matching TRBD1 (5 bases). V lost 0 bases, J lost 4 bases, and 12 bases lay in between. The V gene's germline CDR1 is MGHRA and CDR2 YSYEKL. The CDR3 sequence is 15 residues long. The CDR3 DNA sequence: TGCGCCAGCAGCCAAGATTCCCACACAGGCTATGGCTACACCTTC. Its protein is CASSQDSHTGYGYTF.

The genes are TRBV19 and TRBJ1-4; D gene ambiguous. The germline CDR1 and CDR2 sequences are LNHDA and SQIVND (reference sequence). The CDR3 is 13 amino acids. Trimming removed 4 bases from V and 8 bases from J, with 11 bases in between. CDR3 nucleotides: TGTGCCAGTAGTAAGTCCCCCGGGGAAAAACTGTTTTTT. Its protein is CASSKSPGEKLFF.

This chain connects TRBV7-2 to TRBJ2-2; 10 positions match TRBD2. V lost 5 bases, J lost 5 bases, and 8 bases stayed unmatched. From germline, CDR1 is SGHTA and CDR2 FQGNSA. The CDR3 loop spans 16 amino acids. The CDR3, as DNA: TGTGCCAGCAGCCCCGCGTTTAGCGGGGGGACCGGGGAGCTGTTTTTT. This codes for CASSPAFSGGTGELFF.

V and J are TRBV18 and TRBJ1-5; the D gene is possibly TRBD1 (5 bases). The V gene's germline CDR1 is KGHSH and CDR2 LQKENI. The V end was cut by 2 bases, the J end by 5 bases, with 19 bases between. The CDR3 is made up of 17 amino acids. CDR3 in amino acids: CASSPGTGDSRYQPQHF. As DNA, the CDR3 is TGTGCCAGCTCACCAGGGACGGGGGACTCGAGGTATCAGCCCCAGCATTTT.

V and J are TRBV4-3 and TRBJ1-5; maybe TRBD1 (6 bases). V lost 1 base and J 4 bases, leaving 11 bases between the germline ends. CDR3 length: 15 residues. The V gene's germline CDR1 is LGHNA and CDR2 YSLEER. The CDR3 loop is CASSQGTARNQPQHF. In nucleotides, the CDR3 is TGCGCCAGCAGCCAAGGGACAGCCCGAAATCAGCCCCAGCATTTT.

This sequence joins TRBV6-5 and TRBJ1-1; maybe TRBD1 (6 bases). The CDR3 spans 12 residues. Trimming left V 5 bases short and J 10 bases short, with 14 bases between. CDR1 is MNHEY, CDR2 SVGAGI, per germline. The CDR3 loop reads CASSIPQGRAFF. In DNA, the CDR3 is TGTGCCAGCAGTATTCCCCAGGGGAGAGCTTTCTTT.

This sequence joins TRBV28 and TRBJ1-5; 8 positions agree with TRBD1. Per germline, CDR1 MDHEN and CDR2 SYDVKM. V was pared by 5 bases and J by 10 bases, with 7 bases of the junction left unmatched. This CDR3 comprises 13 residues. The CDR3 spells CASSPVDRGPQHF. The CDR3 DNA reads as TGTGCCAGCAGTCCCGTAGACAGGGGACCCCAGCATTTT.

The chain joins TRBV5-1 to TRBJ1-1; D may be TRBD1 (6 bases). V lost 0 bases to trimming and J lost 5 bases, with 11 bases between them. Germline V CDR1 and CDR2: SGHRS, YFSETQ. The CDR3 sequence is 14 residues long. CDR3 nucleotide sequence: TGCGCCAGCAGCTTGGGCCAGGGGTGGACTGAAGCTTTCTTT. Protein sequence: CASSLGQGWTEAFF. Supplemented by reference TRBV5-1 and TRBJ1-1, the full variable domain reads KAGVTQTPRYLIKTRGQQVTLSCSPISGHRSVSWYQQTPGQGLQFLFEYFSETQRNKGNFPGRFSGRQFSNSRSEMNVSTLELGDSALYLCASSLGQGWTEAFFGQGTRLTVV.